This is a list of T cell receptor beta chains from one sample in a study of blood T cell repertoires in COVID-19. Profiled with immunoSEQ multiplex PCR; TCRdb holds only in-frame clones, not every one. The profile covers 350,000 to 450,000 clones, with 85% to 90% appearing a single time and 0.9% to 1.2% taken by the ten largest. What was sequenced was PBMCs or T cells enriched from blood (not recorded which). These receptor sequences come from a man aged 25-40 years who had recovered from COVID-19. CDR3s include the opening cysteine and the closing phenylalanine or tryptophan. A D gene is named only where the DNA matches it firmly.

d_gene,v_gene,j_gene,CDR3aa,CDR3nt
TRBD1,TRBV5-1,TRBJ1-6,CASSLRQGLNSPLHF,TGCGCCAGCAGCCTCAGACAGGGCCTCAATTCACCCCTCCACTTT
NA,TRBV28,TRBJ1-5,CASSRSNQPQHF,TGTGCCAGCAGCAGAAGCAATCAGCCCCAGCATTTT
NA,TRBV2,TRBJ1-2,CASSELVLNYGYTF,TGTGCCAGCAGTGAATTGGTACTGAACTATGGCTACACCTTC
NA,TRBV10-3,TRBJ2-1,CAISESWDGLTDNEQFF,TGTGCCATCAGTGAGTCGTGGGACGGACTAACCGACAATGAGCAGTTCTTC
TRBD1,TRBV7-2,TRBJ1-2,CASSLTGTGGFYTF,TGTGCCAGCAGCTTAACCGGGACAGGGGGCTTTTACACCTTC
NA,TRBV9,TRBJ2-7,CASSVGRNGYEQYF,TGTGCCAGCAGCGTAGGGAGGAATGGGTACGAGCAGTACTTC
NA,TRBV28,TRBJ1-1,CATTTTMNTEAFF,TGTGCCACTACGACAACAATGAACACTGAAGCTTTCTTT
NA,TRBV7-9,TRBJ2-1,CASSLAVGYEQFF,TGTGCCAGCAGCTTAGCTGTGGGCTATGAGCAGTTCTTC
NA,TRBV19,TRBJ1-1,CASSIDRDTEAFF,TGTGCCAGTAGTATAGACAGGGACACTGAAGCTTTCTTT
NA,TRBV7-2,TRBJ1-3,CASSLARVDGNTIYF,TGTGCCAGCAGCTTAGCCAGGGTGGATGGAAACACCATATATTTT
TRBD1,TRBV27,TRBJ1-1,CASSSYRGTEAFF,TGTGCCAGCAGTTCATACAGGGGGACTGAAGCTTTCTTT
TRBD1,TRBV7-8,TRBJ1-1,CASNPGQGHTEAFF,TGTGCCAGCAACCCCGGACAGGGGCACACTGAAGCTTTCTTT
TRBD1,TRBV28,TRBJ2-1,CASSTITGGNRNEQFF,TGTGCCAGCAGCACTATCACAGGGGGCAATCGCAATGAGCAGTTCTTC
TRBD2,TRBV30,TRBJ2-5,CAWNGVSGTLPGETQYF,TGTGCCTGGAACGGCGTAAGCGGGACCCTGCCGGGAGAGACCCAGTACTTC
NA,TRBV11-2,TRBJ1-2,CASSLVRQGGYTF,TGTGCCAGCAGCTTAGTCCGGCAGGGAGGCTACACCTTC
NA,TRBV16,TRBJ2-2,CASSQSGGGELFF,TGTGCCAGCAGCCAATCCGGCGGGGGGGAGCTGTTTTTT